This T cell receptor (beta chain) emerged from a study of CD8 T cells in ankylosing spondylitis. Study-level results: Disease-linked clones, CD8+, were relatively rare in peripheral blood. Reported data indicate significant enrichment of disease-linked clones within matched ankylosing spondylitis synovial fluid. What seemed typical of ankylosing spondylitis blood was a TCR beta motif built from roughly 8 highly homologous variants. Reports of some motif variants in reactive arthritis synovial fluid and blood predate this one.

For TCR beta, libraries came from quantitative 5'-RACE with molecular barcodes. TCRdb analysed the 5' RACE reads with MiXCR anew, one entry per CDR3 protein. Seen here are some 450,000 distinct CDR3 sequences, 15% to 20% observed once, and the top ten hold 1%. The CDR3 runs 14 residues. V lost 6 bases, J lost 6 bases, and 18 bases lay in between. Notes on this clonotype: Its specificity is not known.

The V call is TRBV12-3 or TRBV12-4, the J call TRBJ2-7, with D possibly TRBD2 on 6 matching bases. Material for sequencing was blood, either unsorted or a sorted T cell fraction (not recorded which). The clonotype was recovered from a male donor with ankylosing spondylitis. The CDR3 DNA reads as TGTGCCAGCAGCCACGATATCCTAGCGCCCGAGCAGTACTTC. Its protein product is CASSHDILAPEQYF.